This note documents a single TCR beta chain sequence. This sample is part of a study of blood T cell repertoires in COVID-19. Across the whole study: T cells, B-cell-depleted T cells, or PBMCs provided the cDNA or gDNA that served as material.

In the original processing: Quantification of nucleated cells was approximated via reference gene primer amplification. Sequencing used immunoSEQ multiplex PCR; TCRdb keeps in-frame clones, though not all of them. For V, J and clone size, that table is used; D and trimming come from the DNA. The sample shows approximately 50,000 clones, under 95% of them seen only once. Looked up from germline, CDR1 is MNHEY and CDR2 is SVGAGI. Deletions cut 7 bases from V and 0 bases from J, with 15 bases between. The length of the CDR3 is 15 residues. The chain carries TRBV6-5 and TRBJ1-1; weak D call: TRBD1 (6 bases). The specimen was peripheral blood. The sequence was obtained from a human donor in a cohort sampled during active COVID-19. The CDR3 nucleotides are TGTGCCAGCATAAGGGGGAGATCTATGAACACTGAAGCTTTCTTT. Translated: CASIRGRSMNTEAFF.